The entry below describes one T cell receptor beta chain. This specimen belongs to a study of blood T cell repertoires in COVID-19. The CDR3 totals 15 residues. The germline CDR1 and CDR2 sequences are SGDLS and YYNGEE. The V gene lost 5 bases and the J gene lost 5 bases, with 19 bases spanning the gap. Repertoires were generated with immunoSEQ multiplex PCR, while TCRdb's copy carries only in-frame clones and drops some. The sample holds approximately 110,000 clones, about 90% seen once. Sample: peripheral blood. The sequence came from a man in his fifties or sixties with COVID-19, enrolled during active disease. V and J are TRBV9 and TRBJ2-5; tentatively, D is TRBD1 (6 bases). Here the CDR3 DNA reads TGTGCCAGCAGGGTGGGGGCAGGGTTGGAGGAGACCCAGTACTTC. Translating gives CASRVGAGLEETQYF.